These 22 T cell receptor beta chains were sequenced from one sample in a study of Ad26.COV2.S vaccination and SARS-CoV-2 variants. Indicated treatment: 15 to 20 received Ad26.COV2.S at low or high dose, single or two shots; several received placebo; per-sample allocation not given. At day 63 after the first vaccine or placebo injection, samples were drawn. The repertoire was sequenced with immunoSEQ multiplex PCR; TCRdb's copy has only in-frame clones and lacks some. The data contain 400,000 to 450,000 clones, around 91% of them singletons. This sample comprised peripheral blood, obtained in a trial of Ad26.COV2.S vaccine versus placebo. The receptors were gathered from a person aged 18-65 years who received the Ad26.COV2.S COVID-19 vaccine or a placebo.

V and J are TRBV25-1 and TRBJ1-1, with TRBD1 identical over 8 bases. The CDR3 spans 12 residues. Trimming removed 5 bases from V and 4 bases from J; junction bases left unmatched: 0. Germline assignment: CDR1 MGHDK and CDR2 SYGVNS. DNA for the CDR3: TGTGCCAGCAGTACAGGGGGCACTGAAGCTTTCTTT. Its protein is CASSTGGTEAFF.

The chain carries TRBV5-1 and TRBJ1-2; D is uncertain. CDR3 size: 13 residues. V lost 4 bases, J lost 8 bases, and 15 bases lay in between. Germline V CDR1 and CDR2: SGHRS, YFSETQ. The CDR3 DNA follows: TGCGCCAGCAGCATTAACCGGGCCTACGGCTACACCTTC. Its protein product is CASSINRAYGYTF.

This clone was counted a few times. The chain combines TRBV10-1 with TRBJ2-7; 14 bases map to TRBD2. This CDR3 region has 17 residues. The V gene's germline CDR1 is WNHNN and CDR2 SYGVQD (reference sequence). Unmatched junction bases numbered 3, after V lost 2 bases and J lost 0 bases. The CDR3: CASSEPGLAGASYEQYF. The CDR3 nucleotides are TGCGCCAGCAGTGAGCCGGGACTAGCGGGAGCCTCCTACGAGCAGTACTTC.

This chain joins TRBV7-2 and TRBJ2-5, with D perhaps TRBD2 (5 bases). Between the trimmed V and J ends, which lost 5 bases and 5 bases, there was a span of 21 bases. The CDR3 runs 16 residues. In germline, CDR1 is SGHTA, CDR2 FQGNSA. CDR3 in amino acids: CASSPEDRGLVETQYF. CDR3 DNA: TGTGCCAGCAGCCCGGAGGATCGCGGGTTGGTGGAGACCCAGTACTTC.

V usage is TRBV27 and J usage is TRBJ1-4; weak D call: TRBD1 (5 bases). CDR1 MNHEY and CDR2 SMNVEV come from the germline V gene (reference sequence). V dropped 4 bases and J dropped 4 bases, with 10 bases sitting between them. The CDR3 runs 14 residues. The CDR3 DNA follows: TGTGCCAGCAGTTCAGGGTTAGGTAATGAAAAACTGTTTTTT. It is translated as CASSSGLGNEKLFF.

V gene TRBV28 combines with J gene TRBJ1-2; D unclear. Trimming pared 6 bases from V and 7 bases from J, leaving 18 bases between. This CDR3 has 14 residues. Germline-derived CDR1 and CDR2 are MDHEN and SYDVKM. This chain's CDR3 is CASSPSTEFGGYTF. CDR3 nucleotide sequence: TGTGCCAGCAGCCCCTCCACAGAATTCGGTGGCTACACCTTC.

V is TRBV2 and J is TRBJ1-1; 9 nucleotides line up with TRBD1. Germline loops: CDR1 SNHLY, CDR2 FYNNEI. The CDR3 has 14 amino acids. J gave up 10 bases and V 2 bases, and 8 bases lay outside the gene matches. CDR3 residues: CASSERTGVPGAFF. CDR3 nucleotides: TGTGCCAGCAGTGAACGGACAGGGGTGCCTGGAGCTTTCTTT.

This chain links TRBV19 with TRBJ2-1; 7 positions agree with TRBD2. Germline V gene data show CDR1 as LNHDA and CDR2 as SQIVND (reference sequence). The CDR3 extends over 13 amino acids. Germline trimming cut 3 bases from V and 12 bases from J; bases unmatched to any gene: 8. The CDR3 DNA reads TGTGCCAGTAGTATTAATTGGGGCGGGGGGCAGTTCTTC. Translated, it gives CASSINWGGGQFF.

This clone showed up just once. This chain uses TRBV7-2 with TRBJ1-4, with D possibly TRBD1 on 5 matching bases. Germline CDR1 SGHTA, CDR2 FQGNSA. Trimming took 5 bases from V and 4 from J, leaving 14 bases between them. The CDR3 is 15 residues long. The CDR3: CASSRARGGNEKLFF. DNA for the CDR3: TGTGCCAGCAGCCGGGCCCGGGGCGGTAATGAAAAACTGTTTTTT.

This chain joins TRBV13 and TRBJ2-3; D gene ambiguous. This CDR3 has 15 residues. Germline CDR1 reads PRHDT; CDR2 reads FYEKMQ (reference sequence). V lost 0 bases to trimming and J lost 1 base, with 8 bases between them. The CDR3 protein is CASSLGRLGTDTQYF. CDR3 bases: TGTGCCAGCAGCTTAGGGCGTTTGGGCACAGATACGCAGTATTTT.

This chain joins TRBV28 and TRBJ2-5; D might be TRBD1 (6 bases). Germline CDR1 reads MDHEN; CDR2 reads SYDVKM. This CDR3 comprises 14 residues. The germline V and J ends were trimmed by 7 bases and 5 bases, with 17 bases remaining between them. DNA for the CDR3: TGTGCCAGCATTCAAGGGGGTCCCGGGGAGACCCAGTACTTC. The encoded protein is CASIQGGPGETQYF.

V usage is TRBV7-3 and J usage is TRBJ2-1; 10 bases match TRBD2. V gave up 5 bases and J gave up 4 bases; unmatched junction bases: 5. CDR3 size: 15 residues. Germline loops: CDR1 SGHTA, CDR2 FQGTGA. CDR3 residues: CASSRGLAVYNEQFF. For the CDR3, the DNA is TGTGCCAGCAGCCGCGGACTAGCGGTATACAATGAGCAGTTCTTC.

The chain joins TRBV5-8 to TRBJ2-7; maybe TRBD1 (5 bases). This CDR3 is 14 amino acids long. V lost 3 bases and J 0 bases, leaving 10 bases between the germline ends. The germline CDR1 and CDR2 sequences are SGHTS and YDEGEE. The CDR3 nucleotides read TGTGCCAGCAGCTCTCAGGACAACTCCTACGAGCAGTACTTC. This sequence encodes CASSSQDNSYEQYF.

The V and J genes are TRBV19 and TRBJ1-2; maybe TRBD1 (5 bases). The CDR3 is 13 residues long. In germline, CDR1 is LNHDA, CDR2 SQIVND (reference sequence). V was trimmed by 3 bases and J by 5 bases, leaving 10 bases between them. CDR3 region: CASSIEGRYGYTF. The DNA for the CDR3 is TGTGCCAGTAGTATTGAGGGGCGGTATGGCTACACCTTC.

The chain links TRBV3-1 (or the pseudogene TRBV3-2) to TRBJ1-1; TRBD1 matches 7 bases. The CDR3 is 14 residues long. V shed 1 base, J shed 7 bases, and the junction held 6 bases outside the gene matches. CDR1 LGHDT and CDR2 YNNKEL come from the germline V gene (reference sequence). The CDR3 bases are TGTGCCAGCAGCCAAGTCGACAGGGATAGTGAAGCTTTCTTT. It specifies CASSQVDRDSEAFF.

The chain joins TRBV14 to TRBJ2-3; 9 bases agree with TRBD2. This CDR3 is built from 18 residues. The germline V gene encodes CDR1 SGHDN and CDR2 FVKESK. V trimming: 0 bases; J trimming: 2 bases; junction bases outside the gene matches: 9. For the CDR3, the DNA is TGTGCCAGCAGCCAAGATTTTGCAGCGGGAGGCCCCACAGATACGCAGTATTTT. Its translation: CASSQDFAAGGPTDTQYF.

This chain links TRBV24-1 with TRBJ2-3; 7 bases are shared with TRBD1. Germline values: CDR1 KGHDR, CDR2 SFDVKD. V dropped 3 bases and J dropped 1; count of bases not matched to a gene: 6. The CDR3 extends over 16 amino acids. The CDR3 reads CATSDPPGTGTDTQYF. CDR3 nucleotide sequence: TGTGCCACCAGTGATCCACCTGGGACAGGCACAGATACGCAGTATTTT.

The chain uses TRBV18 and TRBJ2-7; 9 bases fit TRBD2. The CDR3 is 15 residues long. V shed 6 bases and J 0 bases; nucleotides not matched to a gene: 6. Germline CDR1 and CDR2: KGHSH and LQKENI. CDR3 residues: CASSPSGDSSYEQYF. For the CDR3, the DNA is TGTGCCAGCTCCCCTAGCGGGGACAGCTCCTACGAGCAGTACTTC.

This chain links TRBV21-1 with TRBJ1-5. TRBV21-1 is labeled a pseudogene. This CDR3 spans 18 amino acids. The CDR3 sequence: CASSKAQGQSYSNQPQHF. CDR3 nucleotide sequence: TGTGCCAGCAGCAAAGCGCAAGGGCAGTCTTATAGCAATCAGCCCCAGCATTTT.

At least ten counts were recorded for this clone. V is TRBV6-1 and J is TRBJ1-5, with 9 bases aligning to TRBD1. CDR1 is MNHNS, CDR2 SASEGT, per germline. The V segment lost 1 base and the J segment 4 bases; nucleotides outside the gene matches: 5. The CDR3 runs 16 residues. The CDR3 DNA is TGTGCCAGCAGTGAAGAAGGGGGGACAGGGAATCAGCCCCAGCATTTT. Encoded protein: CASSEEGGTGNQPQHF.

The CDR3 spells CARNRDRSYNEQFF. CDR3 bases: TGTGCCAGGAACCGGGACAGAAGTTACAATGAGCAGTTCTTC. The rearrangement uses TRBV6-9 and TRBJ2-1; TRBD1 agrees at 7 bases. Looked up from germline, CDR1 is MNHGY and CDR2 is SVAAGI. There are 14 residues in the CDR3. V shed 9 bases, J shed 4 bases, and the junction held 9 bases outside the gene matches.

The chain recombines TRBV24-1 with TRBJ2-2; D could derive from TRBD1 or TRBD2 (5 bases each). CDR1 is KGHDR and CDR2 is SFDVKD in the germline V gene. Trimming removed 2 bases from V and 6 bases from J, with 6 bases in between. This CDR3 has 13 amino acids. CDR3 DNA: TGTGCCACCAGTGATTGGGACGCCGGGGAGCTGTTTTTT. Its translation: CATSDWDAGELFF.